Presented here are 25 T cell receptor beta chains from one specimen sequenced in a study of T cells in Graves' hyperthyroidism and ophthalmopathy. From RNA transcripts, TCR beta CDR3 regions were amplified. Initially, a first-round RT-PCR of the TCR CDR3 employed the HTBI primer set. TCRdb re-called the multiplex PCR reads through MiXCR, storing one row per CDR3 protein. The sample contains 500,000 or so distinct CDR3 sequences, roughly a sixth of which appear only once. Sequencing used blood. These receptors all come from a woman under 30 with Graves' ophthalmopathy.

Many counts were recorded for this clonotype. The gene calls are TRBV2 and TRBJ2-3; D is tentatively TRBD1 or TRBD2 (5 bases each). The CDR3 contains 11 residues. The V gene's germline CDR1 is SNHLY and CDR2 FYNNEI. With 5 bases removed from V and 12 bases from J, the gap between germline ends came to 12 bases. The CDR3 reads CASSNRDPQYF. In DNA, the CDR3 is TGTGCCAGCAGTAACCGGGACCCCCAGTATTTT.

The CDR3, as DNA: TGTGCCAGTGAACCCGGGACAGGGGCGTCGGAGGGCTACACCTTC. Its protein product is CASEPGTGASEGYTF. The chain recombines TRBV19 with TRBJ1-2, with 10 bases identical to TRBD1. This CDR3 is built from 15 residues. CDR1 LNHDA and CDR2 SQIVND come from the germline V gene (reference sequence). V lost 8 bases to trimming and J lost 8 bases; unmatched junction nucleotides: 14.

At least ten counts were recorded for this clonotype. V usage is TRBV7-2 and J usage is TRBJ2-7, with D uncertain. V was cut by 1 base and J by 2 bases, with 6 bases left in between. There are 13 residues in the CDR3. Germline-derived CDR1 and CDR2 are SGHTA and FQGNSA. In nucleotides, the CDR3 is TGTGCCAGCAGCTTAGAATCGACCTACGAGCAGTACTTC. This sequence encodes CASSLESTYEQYF.

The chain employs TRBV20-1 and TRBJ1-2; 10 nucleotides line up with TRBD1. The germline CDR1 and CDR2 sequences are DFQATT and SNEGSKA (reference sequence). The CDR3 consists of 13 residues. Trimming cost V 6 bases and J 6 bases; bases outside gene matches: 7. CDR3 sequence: CSATDRGRNGYTF. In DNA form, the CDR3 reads TGCAGTGCCACGGACAGGGGGAGGAATGGCTACACCTTC.

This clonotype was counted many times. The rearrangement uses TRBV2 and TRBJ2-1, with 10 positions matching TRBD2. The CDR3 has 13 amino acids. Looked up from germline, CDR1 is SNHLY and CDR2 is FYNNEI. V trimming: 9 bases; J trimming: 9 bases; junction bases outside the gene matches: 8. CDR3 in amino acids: CASSGGNFGEQFF. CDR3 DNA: TGTGCCAGTAGCGGGGGGAATTTCGGTGAGCAGTTCTTC.

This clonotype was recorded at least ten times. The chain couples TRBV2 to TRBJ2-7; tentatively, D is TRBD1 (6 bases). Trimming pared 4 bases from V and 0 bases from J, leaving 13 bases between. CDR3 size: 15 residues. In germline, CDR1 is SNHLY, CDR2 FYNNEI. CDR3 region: CASSARTDSSYEQYF. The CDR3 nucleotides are TGTGCCAGCAGTGCCCGGACAGATAGCTCCTACGAGCAGTACTTC.

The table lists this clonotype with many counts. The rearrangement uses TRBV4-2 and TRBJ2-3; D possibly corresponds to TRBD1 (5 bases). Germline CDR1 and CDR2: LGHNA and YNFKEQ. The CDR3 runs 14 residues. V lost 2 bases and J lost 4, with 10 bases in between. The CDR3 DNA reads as TGTGCCAGCAGCCAAAGGGCCAGGGCAGATACGCAGTATTTT. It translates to CASSQRARADTQYF.

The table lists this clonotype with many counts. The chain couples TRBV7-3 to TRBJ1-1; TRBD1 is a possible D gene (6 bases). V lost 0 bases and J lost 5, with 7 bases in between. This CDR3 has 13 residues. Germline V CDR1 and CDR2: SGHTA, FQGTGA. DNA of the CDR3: TGTGCCAGCAGCTTAACAAGGGGGACTGAAGCTTTCTTT. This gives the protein CASSLTRGTEAFF.

The CDR3 region is CASSSGGTAPLHF. DNA for the CDR3: TGTGCCAGCAGCTCAGGGGGCACGGCACCCCTCCACTTT. The gene calls are TRBV11-3 and TRBJ1-6, with 8 positions matching TRBD1. Germline CDR1 is SGHNT and CDR2 is YENEEA. The CDR3 spans 13 residues. Losses at the gene ends were 4 bases for V and 11 bases for J; bases not matched to a gene: 4.

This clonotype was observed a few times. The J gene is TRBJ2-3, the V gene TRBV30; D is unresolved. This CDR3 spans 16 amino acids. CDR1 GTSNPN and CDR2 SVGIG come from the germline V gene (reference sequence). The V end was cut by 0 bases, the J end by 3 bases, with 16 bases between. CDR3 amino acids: CAWSVTGSGPTDTQYF. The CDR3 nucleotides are TGTGCCTGGAGTGTAACCGGGTCAGGCCCTACAGATACGCAGTATTTT.

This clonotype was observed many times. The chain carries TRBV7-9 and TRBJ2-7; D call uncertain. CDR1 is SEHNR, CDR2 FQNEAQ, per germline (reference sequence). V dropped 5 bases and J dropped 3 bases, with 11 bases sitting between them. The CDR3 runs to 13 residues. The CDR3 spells CASSPSTSYEQYF. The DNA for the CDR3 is TGTGCCAGCAGCCCGTCGACAAGCTACGAGCAGTACTTC.

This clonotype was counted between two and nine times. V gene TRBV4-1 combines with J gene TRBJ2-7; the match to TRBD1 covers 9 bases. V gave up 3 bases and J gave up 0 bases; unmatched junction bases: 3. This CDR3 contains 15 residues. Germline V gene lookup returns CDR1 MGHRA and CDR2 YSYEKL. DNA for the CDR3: TGCGCCAGCAGCCAGCGGGACAGGGACTCCTACGAGCAGTACTTC. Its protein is CASSQRDRDSYEQYF.

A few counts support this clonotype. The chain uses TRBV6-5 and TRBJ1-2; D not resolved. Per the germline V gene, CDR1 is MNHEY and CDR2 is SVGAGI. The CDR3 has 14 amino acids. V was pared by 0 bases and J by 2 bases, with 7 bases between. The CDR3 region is CASSYSSVNYGYTF. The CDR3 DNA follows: TGTGCCAGCAGTTACTCATCAGTGAACTATGGCTACACCTTC.

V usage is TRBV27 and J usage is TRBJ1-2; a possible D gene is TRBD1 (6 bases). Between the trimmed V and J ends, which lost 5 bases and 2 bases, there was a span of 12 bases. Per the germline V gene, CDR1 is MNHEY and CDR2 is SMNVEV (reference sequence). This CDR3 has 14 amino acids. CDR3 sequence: CASSRGTSNYGYTF. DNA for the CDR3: TGTGCCAGCAGTCGCGGGACAAGCAACTATGGCTACACCTTC.

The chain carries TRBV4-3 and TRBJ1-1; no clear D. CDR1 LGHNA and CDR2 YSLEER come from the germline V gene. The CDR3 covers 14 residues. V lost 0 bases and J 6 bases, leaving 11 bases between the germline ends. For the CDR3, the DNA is TGCGCCAGCAGCCAAGATTGGGATCGCTCTGAAGCTTTCTTT. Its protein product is CASSQDWDRSEAFF.

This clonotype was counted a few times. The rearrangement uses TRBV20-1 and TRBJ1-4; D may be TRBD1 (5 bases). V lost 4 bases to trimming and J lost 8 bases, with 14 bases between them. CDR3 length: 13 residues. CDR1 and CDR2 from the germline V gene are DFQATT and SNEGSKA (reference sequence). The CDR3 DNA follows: TGCAGTGCTATGTACATTGGGGGGGAAAAACTGTTTTTT. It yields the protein CSAMYIGGEKLFF.

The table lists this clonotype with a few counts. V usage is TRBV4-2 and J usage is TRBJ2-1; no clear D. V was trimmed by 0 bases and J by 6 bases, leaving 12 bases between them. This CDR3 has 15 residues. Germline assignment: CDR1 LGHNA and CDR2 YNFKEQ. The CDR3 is CASSQEGGLINEQFF. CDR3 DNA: TGTGCCAGCAGCCAAGAAGGTGGCCTAATCAATGAGCAGTTCTTC.

Here the CDR3 reads CASSQDWTASNTEAFF. The CDR3 nucleotides read TGTGCCAGCAGCCAAGATTGGACAGCTTCGAACACTGAAGCTTTCTTT. The chain joins TRBV3-1 to TRBJ1-1; perhaps TRBD1 as D (6 bases). Trimming shortened V by 0 bases and J by 1 base, and 12 bases separated the two germline ends. CDR1 and CDR2 (germline): LGHDT, YNNKEL (reference sequence). CDR3 length: 16 residues. The variable domain in full, with the rest retrieved from reference TRBV3-1 and TRBJ1-1, is DTAVSQTPKYLVTQMGNDKSIKCEQNLGHDTMYWYKQDSKKFLKIMFSYNNKELIINETVPNRFSPKSPDKAHLNLHINSLELGDSAVYFCASSQDWTASNTEAFFGQGTRLTVV.

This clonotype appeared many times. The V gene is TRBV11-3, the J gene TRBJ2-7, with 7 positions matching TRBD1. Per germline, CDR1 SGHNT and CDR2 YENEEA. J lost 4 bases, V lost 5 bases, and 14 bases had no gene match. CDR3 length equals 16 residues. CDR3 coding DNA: TGTGCCAGCAGCATCCCCCCGGGACAGAAAACTTACGAGCAGTACTTC. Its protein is CASSIPPGQKTYEQYF.

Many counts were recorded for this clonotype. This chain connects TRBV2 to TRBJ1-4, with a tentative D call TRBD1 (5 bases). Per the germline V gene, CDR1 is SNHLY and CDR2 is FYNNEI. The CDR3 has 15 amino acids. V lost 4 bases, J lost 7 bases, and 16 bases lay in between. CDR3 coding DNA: TGTGCCAGCAGTGGGTATGGGGGAGTGGCTGAAAAACTGTTTTTT. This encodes CASSGYGGVAEKLFF.

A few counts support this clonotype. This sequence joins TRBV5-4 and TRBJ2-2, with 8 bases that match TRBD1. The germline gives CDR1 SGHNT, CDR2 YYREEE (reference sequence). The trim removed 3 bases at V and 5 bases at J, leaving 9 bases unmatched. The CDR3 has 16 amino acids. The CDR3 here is CASSSAPGQATGELFF. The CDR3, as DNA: TGTGCCAGCAGCTCGGCACCGGGACAGGCGACCGGGGAGCTGTTTTTT.

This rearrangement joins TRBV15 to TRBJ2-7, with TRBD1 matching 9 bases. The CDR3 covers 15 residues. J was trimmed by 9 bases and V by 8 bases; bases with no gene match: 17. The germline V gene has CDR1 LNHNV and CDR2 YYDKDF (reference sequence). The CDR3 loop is CATALQTGTGNVQYF. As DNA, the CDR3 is TGTGCCACCGCCCTTCAGACCGGGACAGGGAATGTGCAGTACTTC.

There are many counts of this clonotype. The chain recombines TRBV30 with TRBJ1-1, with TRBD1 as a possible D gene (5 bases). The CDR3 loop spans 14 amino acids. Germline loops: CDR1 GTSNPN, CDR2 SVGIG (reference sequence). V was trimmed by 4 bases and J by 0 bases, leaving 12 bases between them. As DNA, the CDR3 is TGTGCCTGGACCGCCGGGACGGTGAACACTGAAGCTTTCTTT. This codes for CAWTAGTVNTEAFF.

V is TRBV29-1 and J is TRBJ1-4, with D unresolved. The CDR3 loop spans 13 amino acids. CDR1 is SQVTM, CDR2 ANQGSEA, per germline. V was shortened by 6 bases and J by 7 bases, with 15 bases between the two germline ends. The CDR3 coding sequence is TGCAGCGTGTTCCAGATGAACTCTGAAAAACTGTTTTTT. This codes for CSVFQMNSEKLFF.

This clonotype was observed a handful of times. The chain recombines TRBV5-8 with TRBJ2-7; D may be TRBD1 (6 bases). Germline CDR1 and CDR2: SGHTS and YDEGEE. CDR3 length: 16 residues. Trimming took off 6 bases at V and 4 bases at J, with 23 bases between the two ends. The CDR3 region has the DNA TGTGCCAGCAACGAGCCGGACAGCTTACCTTCTTACGAGCAGTACTTC. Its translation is CASNEPDSLPSYEQYF. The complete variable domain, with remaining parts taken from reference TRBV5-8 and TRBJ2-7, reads EAGVTQSPTHLIKTRGQQATLRCSPISGHTSVYWYQQALGLGLQFLLWYDEGEERNRGNFPPRFSGRQFPNYSSELNVNALELEDSALYLCASNEPDSLPSYEQYFGPGTRLTVT.